The 7 T cell receptor beta chains in this list originate from one sample, sequenced in a study of T-cell reconstitution after alpha-beta-depleted transplantation in children (dated by TCRdb to the mid-2010s). Library creation used PCR. Sequencing was performed on an Illumina HiSeq 2500. To normalize quantification of the TCRbeta repertoire, the TCR libraries were built with molecular barcoding that relied on unique molecular identifiers. TCRdb passed the public sequencing reads through fastp at Q25 and MiXCR, retaining productive beta sequences. When rows share a CDR3 protein, they turn into one entry using the most common DNA and genes. This sample gives 200,000 to 250,000 distinct CDR3 sequences in total; around 7.5% of them show up just once. Together, the top ten hold 5% to 8% of the sample. Taken with the paper, the label for treatment or condition translates to: allogeneic hematopoietic cell transplantation with graft depleted of TCRalphabeta T cells and CD19 B cells.

The sample here was PBMCs, mostly from graft donor cells, taken 180 days after TCRalphabeta/CD19-depleted stem cell transplant. The receptors shown here come from a male patient younger than 18 who had a stem cell transplant for acute lymphoblastic leukemia, so the T cells may come from the graft donor.

There are many counts of this clonotype. The V gene is TRBV10-3, the J gene TRBJ2-7; 7 positions agree with TRBD2. V shed 10 bases and J 4 bases; nucleotides not matched to a gene: 10. This CDR3 contains 13 residues. CDR1 and CDR2 from the germline V gene are ENHRY and SYGVKD. The CDR3 region has the DNA TGTGCCAGTAGACTAGCAGAGCCTTACGAGCAGTACTTC. It is translated as CASRLAEPYEQYF.

At least ten counts were recorded for this clonotype. V gene TRBV6-5 combines with J gene TRBJ2-1, with D unclear. The CDR3 totals 15 residues. Looked up from germline, CDR1 is MNHEY and CDR2 is SVGAGI. Trimming removed 0 bases from V and 5 bases from J, with 11 bases in between. The CDR3 region is CASSYSRQVNNEQFF. CDR3 sequence (DNA): TGTGCCAGCAGTTACTCGCGTCAGGTGAACAATGAGCAGTTCTTC.

Ten or more counts support this clonotype. The chain has TRBV5-1 and TRBJ2-7; TRBD1 matches at 7 bases. The CDR3 has 15 amino acids. The J segment lost 7 bases and the V segment lost 2 bases, leaving 12 bases of the junction unmatched. The germline gives CDR1 SGHRS, CDR2 YFSETQ. This chain's CDR3 is CASSFGTGAGSEQYF. In DNA form, the CDR3 reads TGCGCCAGCAGCTTCGGTACAGGGGCCGGTTCGGAGCAGTACTTC.

This clonotype has a count of ten or more. J is TRBJ2-7 and V is TRBV27; D may be TRBD1 or TRBD2 (5 bases each). V was shortened by 4 bases and J by 6 bases, with 7 bases between the two germline ends. CDR3 length: 11 residues. CDR1 MNHEY and CDR2 SMNVEV come from the germline V gene (reference sequence). The DNA of the CDR3 is TGTGCCAGCAGTTGGGGGTTCGAGCAGTACTTC. Its protein is CASSWGFEQYF.

The table lists this clonotype with many counts. The J gene is TRBJ2-4, the V gene TRBV10-2; TRBD1 or TRBD2 may be the D gene (5 bases each). Germline V CDR1 and CDR2: WSHSY, SAAADI. V lost 5 bases and J lost 1, with 12 bases in between. The CDR3 loop spans 15 amino acids. This chain's CDR3 is CASSWDRRAKNIQYF. The CDR3 nucleotides are TGCGCCAGCAGTTGGGACCGGCGGGCCAAAAACATTCAGTACTTC.

Concerning this clonotype itself: It may be a read error: a sequence one base away is much more abundant. The chain is built from TRBV12-3 or TRBV12-4 and TRBJ2-6, with D perhaps being TRBD1 or TRBD2 (5 bases each). The CDR3 loop spans 16 amino acids. Written as DNA, the CDR3 is TGTGGCAGCATTACGGGACGGCGCTCTGGGGCCAACGTCCTGACTTTC. Translating gives CGSITGRRSGANVLTF.

This clonotype appeared many times. This chain links TRBV4-2 with TRBJ2-1, with 10 nucleotides matching TRBD2. The CDR3 totals 21 residues. The J segment lost 2 bases and the V segment lost 4 bases, leaving 20 bases of the junction unmatched. Germline CDR1 is LGHNA and CDR2 is YNFKEQ. The CDR3 sequence: CASSRQSSPGKREGPYNEQFF. The CDR3 nucleotides read TGTGCCAGCAGCCGACAGTCTAGCCCGGGAAAGCGGGAGGGGCCCTACAATGAGCAGTTCTTC.